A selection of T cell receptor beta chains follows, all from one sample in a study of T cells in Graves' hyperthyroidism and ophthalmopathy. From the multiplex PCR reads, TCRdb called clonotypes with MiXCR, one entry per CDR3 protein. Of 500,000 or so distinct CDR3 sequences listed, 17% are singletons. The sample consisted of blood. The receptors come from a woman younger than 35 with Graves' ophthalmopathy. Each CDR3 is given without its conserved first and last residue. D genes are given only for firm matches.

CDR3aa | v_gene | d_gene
ASTEGVGTEAF | TRBV4-3 | -
ASSPSAEGTEAF | TRBV28 | -
ASSQVAARDYEQY | TRBV5-1 | -
ASSYAETGQATNEKLF | TRBV6-1 | TRBD1
AWSVGTAQY | TRBV30 | -
ASSPGPDRRDTEAF | TRBV4-1 | -
ASSVGEDRQNTEAF | TRBV9 | TRBD1
ASRKGLAGIYNEQF | TRBV7-2 | TRBD2
ASTSTDDLNTEAF | TRBV7-9 | -
ASSAHRNEAF | TRBV7-8 | -
ASSLSSGSADEAF | TRBV7-2 | -
ASSPQAEQPQH | TRBV18 | -
ASSPGTSDTGELF | TRBV6-2/TRBV6-3 | TRBD2
ASSLVRGGNEKLF | TRBV7-9 | -
ASSYYLTSGGTDTQY | TRBV6-1 | TRBD2
ASSQEDRDYNEQF | TRBV4-2 | TRBD1
ASNRQSAVGEQY | TRBV2 | -
ASSESMGGDTEAF | TRBV2 | -
ASSLRGTYTEAF | TRBV12-3/TRBV12-4 | -
ASSLNPGGITNTEAF | TRBV27 | TRBD1
ASSLTVETQY | TRBV7-8 | -
ASSFDRGENIQY | TRBV27 | TRBD1
ASSFQGLDEQY | TRBV27 | -
ASSEYPGKVPYEQY | TRBV25-1 | -
ASSYIGKVNTEAF | TRBV6-5 | -
ASSPEATGDYGYT | TRBV5-6 | TRBD1
ASSSRQGHQETQY | TRBV28 | TRBD1
AISGSAGGKAF | TRBV10-3 | -
ASSRPGEGLEKLF | TRBV13 | -
ASSEGTGGHEQY | TRBV2 | TRBD1
ASSSDSFSYNEQF | TRBV7-8 | -
ACAPGLEDTQY | TRBV30 | TRBD2
ASSLRWGSKVVGTEAF | TRBV5-8 | -
ASSHVGLSIYGYT | TRBV4-1 | -
ASSDRGGNEKLF | TRBV2 | -
ASSIDWRHSLTGELF | TRBV19 | -
ASSLSPDTGELF | TRBV7-9 | -
ASSLQEVDYGYT | TRBV18 | -
ATTENSNQPQH | TRBV10-3 | -
ASSLLGSGELF | TRBV11-2 | -
ASSFLAITTDTQY | TRBV7-2 | -
ASSYSLYLLN | TRBV6-2/TRBV6-3 | -
ASREQGAHTEAF | TRBV6-1 | TRBD1
ASSATSGRASTDTQY | TRBV9 | TRBD2
ASSFWGAYEQY | TRBV12-3/TRBV12-4 | -
ASSPWTGSRDTEAF | TRBV28 | TRBD1
ASSPLLAGGLDTQY | TRBV4-3 | TRBD2